A selection of T cell receptor beta chains follows, all from one sample in a study of T cell responses to AZD1222 COVID-19 vaccine. Clones were read by immunoSEQ multiplex PCR, and TCRdb kept only the in-frame ones, dropping some. The sample comprises tens of thousands of clones, 88% of which are singletons, and less than 20% rests with the top ten. The sequenced sample was peripheral blood, obtained on day 0 of AZD1222 vaccination. The receptors stem from an adult in good health. CDR3s include the opening cysteine and the closing phenylalanine or tryptophan. A D gene is named only where the DNA matches it firmly. For some rows the clone size is stated as once, few or many, or as a class when expanded; others skip it.

size	length	D	V	J	DNA	CDR3
NA	16	TRBD1	TRBV19	TRBJ1-6	TGTGCCAGTAGTTTCAGCCAGGGGGCGACGAATTCACCCCTCCACTTT	CASSFSQGATNSPLHF
few	15	TRBD1	TRBV7-8	TRBJ2-7	TGTGCCAGCAGCCCCTCCGGGACAGGGCTCTACGAGCAGTACTTC	CASSPSGTGLYEQYF
medium-sized	17	NA	TRBV3-1/TRBV3-2	TRBJ2-7	TGTGCCAGCAGCCAAGGGGCGAGGGTTAGCGCGGCCTACGAGCAGTACTTC	CASSQGARVSAAYEQYF
NA	15	NA	TRBV5-6	TRBJ2-3	TGTGCCAGCATCGGGACGGATAGGCTCACAGATACGCAGTATTTT	CASIGTDRLTDTQYF
NA	13	NA	TRBV12-3/TRBV12-4	TRBJ1-5	TGTGCCAGCAGTCTGACCGGCAGCCAGCCCCAGCATTTT	CASSLTGSQPQHF
NA	15	NA	TRBV28	TRBJ2-3	TGTGCCAGCAGTTTTTCCCTTGGCGGCACAGATACGCAGTATTTT	CASSFSLGGTDTQYF
NA	13	NA	TRBV7-9	TRBJ2-5	TGTGCCAGCAGCTTAAGTGCAGAAGAGACCCAGTACTTC	CASSLSAEETQYF
NA	13	TRBD1	TRBV12-3/TRBV12-4	TRBJ2-7	TGTGCCAGCAGTGGGACAGGGTCCTACGAGCAGTACTTC	CASSGTGSYEQYF
NA	13	NA	TRBV27	TRBJ2-1	TGTGCCAGCAGTTTTCAGGGGTGGAATGAGCAGTTCTTC	CASSFQGWNEQFF
NA	15	TRBD1	TRBV24-1	TRBJ1-5	TGTGCCACCAGTGAATCGACAGGGGCCGGTCAGCCCCAGCATTTT	CATSESTGAGQPQHF
NA	12	TRBD1	TRBV5-1	TRBJ1-2	TGCGCCAGCAGGTTAACAGGGGCTGACTACACCTTC	CASRLTGADYTF
NA	15	NA	TRBV4-2	TRBJ2-7	TGTGCCAGCAGCCAAGAGACGGGCAGCTCCTACGAGCAGTACTTC	CASSQETGSSYEQYF
NA	13	NA	TRBV7-9	TRBJ1-3	TGTGCCAGCAGCGATTCCTCAGGAAACACCATATATTTT	CASSDSSGNTIYF
NA	18	TRBD2	TRBV4-1	TRBJ2-2	TGCGCCAGCAGCCTCCCCCCGGGAGCGGGAGGTTACACCGGGGAGCTGTTTTTT	CASSLPPGAGGYTGELFF
NA	11	NA	TRBV3-1/TRBV3-2	TRBJ1-5	TGTGCCAGCAGCCCTAATCAGCCCCAGCATTTT	CASSPNQPQHF
NA	16	NA	TRBV5-1	TRBJ2-7	TGCGCCAGCAGCTGGGGGAACACAGGGAACGGGGACGAGCAGTACTTC	CASSWGNTGNGDEQYF
NA	13	NA	TRBV9	TRBJ2-1	TGTGCCAGCAGCTCTGGGTCCGTGGATGAGCAGTTCTTC	CASSSGSVDEQFF
NA	17	TRBD1	TRBV15	TRBJ1-5	TGTGCCACCAGCAGAGAAGGGACAGTTTATAGCAATCAGCCCCAGCATTTT	CATSREGTVYSNQPQHF
few	14	NA	TRBV20-1	TRBJ1-5	TGCAGTGCTAGTTCGGAGGGTACCAATCAGCCCCAGCATTTT	CSASSEGTNQPQHF
few	15	NA	TRBV27	TRBJ2-7	TGTGCCAGCAGTTTATCTGCGGGGACCTCGAGGGAGCAGTACTTC	CASSLSAGTSREQYF
NA	14	NA	TRBV28	TRBJ1-1	TGTGCCAGCATCATCTGGAGAGGGTCCACTGAAGCTTTCTTT	CASIIWRGSTEAFF
NA	15	TRBD1	TRBV27	TRBJ2-2	TGTGCCAGCAGGGGACAGGGTTATAACCGGGGGGAGCTGTTTTTT	CASRGQGYNRGELFF
NA	12	NA	TRBV2	TRBJ2-7	TGTGCCAGCAGCTTGGGGCTTAGGGAGCAGTACTTC	CASSLGLREQYF
few	16	TRBD1	TRBV27	TRBJ1-2	TGTGCCAGCAGTTTATCGACAGGGCCGATTAACTATGGCTACACCTTC	CASSLSTGPINYGYTF
NA	13	TRBD1	TRBV18	TRBJ2-7	TGTGCCAGCTCCCCAACAGGGGCCCACGAGCAGTACTTC	CASSPTGAHEQYF
NA	17	NA	TRBV3-1/TRBV3-2	TRBJ2-1	TGTGCCAGCAGCCAAGCCCTGGCACCTGCCCGCCGCGGTGAGCAGTTCTTC	CASSQALAPARRGEQFF
NA	16	TRBD1	TRBV5-4	TRBJ1-4	TGTGCCAGCAGCTTGGAAACAGGGGGAGGGGATGAAAAACTGTTTTTT	CASSLETGGGDEKLFF
NA	15	TRBD2	TRBV9	TRBJ2-1	TGTGCCAGCAGCGTAGAGGGTAGCGGGAAGGCTGAGCAGTTCTTC	CASSVEGSGKAEQFF
NA	15	NA	TRBV4-3	TRBJ1-1	TGCGCCAGCAGCCAATCCCCTTTTCAAATCACTGAAGCTTTCTTT	CASSQSPFQITEAFF
NA	13	NA	TRBV15	TRBJ1-4	TGTGCCACCAGCAGAGATCAAGGTGTGAAACTGTTTTTT	CATSRDQGVKLFF
once	14	NA	TRBV3-1/TRBV3-2	TRBJ2-7	TGTGCCAGCAGCCAAGGCCAATTTAGCGGCGAGCAGTACTTC	CASSQGQFSGEQYF
NA	15	NA	TRBV5-1	TRBJ1-1	TGCGCCAGCAGCTTGGCGGCCAGTGTAGACACTGAAGCTTTCTTT	CASSLAASVDTEAFF
NA	13	TRBD1	TRBV19	TRBJ1-4	TGTGCCAGTAGCAACAGGGGTAGCGAAAAACTGTTTTTT	CASSNRGSEKLFF
NA	14	TRBD2	TRBV11-2	TRBJ2-4	TGTGCCAGCAGCTTCGGACTAGCCCAAAACATTCAGTACTTC	CASSFGLAQNIQYF
NA	15	TRBD2	TRBV7-3	TRBJ2-3	TGTGCCAGCAGCTATAGCGGGCCTAGCACAGATACGCAGTATTTT	CASSYSGPSTDTQYF
NA	14	NA	TRBV9	TRBJ2-3	TGTGCCAGCAGCTCCAGACCAAACACAGATACGCAGTATTTT	CASSSRPNTDTQYF
NA	17	TRBD2	TRBV10-3	TRBJ2-2	TGTGCCATCACCCGGACTAGCGGGGGGCTTAACACCGGGGAGCTGTTTTTT	CAITRTSGGLNTGELFF
NA	13	TRBD1	TRBV7-8	TRBJ1-1	TGTGCCAGCAGCTTACAGGGGGCAACTGAAGCTTTCTTT	CASSLQGATEAFF
NA	15	NA	TRBV19	TRBJ2-2	TGTGCCAGTAGTAACCAGGGCTTTAACACCGGGGAGCTGTTTTTT	CASSNQGFNTGELFF
NA	17	NA	TRBV19	TRBJ1-1	TGTGCCAGTAGTATAGGAACTACTACTTACCGGGACACTGAAGCTTTCTTT	CASSIGTTTYRDTEAFF
NA	13	NA	TRBV12-5	TRBJ1-5	TGTGCTAGTGGTTTGGGACACTCTCAGCCCCAGCATTTT	CASGLGHSQPQHF
few	16	NA	TRBV7-9	TRBJ1-3	TGTGCCAGCAGCTTAGGGTTCCAGGGCGCTGGAAACACCATATATTTT	CASSLGFQGAGNTIYF